This entry lists 10 T cell receptor beta chains sequenced from one sample in a study of cytomegalovirus exposure and HLA in healthy donors. Repertoires were generated with immunoSEQ multiplex PCR, while TCRdb's copy carries only in-frame clones and drops some. Of 200,000 to 300,000 clones listed, 87% are singletons. The sequenced sample was PBMCs. All receptors come from a man aged 18-30 years in good health and CMV-seropositive.

The rearrangement links TRBV6-5 to TRBJ2-7, with 7 bases that match TRBD2. Trimming took 10 bases from V and 4 from J; bases not matched to a gene: 13. Germline CDR1 reads MNHEY; CDR2 reads SVGAGI. This CDR3 is 14 amino acids long. The CDR3, as DNA: TGTGCCAAACCCTGGGCGGGAGTTTCGTACGAGCAGTACTTC. The encoded protein is CAKPWAGVSYEQYF.

The rearrangement uses TRBV29-1 and TRBJ2-1; TRBD2 matches 7 bases. V trimming: 8 bases; J trimming: 5 bases; junction bases outside the gene matches: 18. The length of the CDR3 is 16 residues. The V gene's germline CDR1 is SQVTM and CDR2 ANQGSEA. CDR3 DNA sequence: TGCAGCTTCCCCCGGGCCGGGGGGATTCTCGACAATGAGCAGTTCTTC. The encoded protein is CSFPRAGGILDNEQFF.

V and J are TRBV30 and TRBJ2-3; D is ambiguous. The CDR3 is 13 residues long. The V and J ends lost 4 bases and 0 bases respectively, with 8 bases between them. The germline CDR1 and CDR2 sequences are GTSNPN and SVGIG (reference sequence). The CDR3 nucleotides are TGTGCCTGGAAGACTTTTAGCACAGATACGCAGTATTTT. Translated, it gives CAWKTFSTDTQYF.

This clone has just a few counts. The chain uses TRBV2 and TRBJ1-3; D gene ambiguous. Germline-derived CDR1 and CDR2 are SNHLY and FYNNEI. This CDR3 has 12 amino acids. Trimming left V 5 bases short and J 5 bases short, with 7 bases between. The CDR3 is CASSIDRNTIYF. In DNA, the CDR3 is TGTGCCAGCAGTATCGACCGAAACACCATATATTTT. The whole variable domain, filled in from reference TRBV2 and TRBJ1-3, reads EPEVTQTPSHQVTQMGQEVILRCVPISNHLYFYWYRQILGQKVEFLVSFYNNEISEKSEIFDDQFSVERPDGSNFTLKIRSTKLEDSAMYFCASSIDRNTIYFGEGSWLTVV.

V usage is TRBV28 and J usage is TRBJ2-1; 7 bases are shared with TRBD2. Germline CDR1 MDHEN, CDR2 SYDVKM. The CDR3 totals 18 residues. V lost 4 bases, J lost 4 bases, and 16 bases stayed unmatched. In DNA form, the CDR3 reads TGTGCCAGCAGTTCTAGGTCGGGGGGAGCCCCTCCGTACAATGAGCAGTTCTTC. It encodes CASSSRSGGAPPYNEQFF.

The genes are TRBV4-2 and TRBJ1-1; D is unresolved. CDR3 length: 13 amino acids. V lost 0 bases, J lost 8 bases, and 10 bases lay in between. From germline, CDR1 is LGHNA and CDR2 YNFKEQ. The CDR3, as DNA: TGTGCCAGCAGCCAAGAGGGAGGATCCGAAGCTTTCTTT. Translating it yields CASSQEGGSEAFF.

This chain connects TRBV2 to TRBJ1-1; D remains unclear. Looked up from germline, CDR1 is SNHLY and CDR2 is FYNNEI. The germline V and J ends were trimmed by 3 bases and 8 bases, with 13 bases remaining between them. The CDR3 length is 13 residues. The CDR3 nucleotides read TGTGCCAGCAGTGATTGGGAGGCAGGCGAAGCTTTCTTT. Translation: CASSDWEAGEAFF.

This chain connects TRBV5-1 to TRBJ1-4; a weak D match, TRBD1 (5 bases). Looked up from germline, CDR1 is SGHRS and CDR2 is YFSETQ. This CDR3 spans 16 amino acids. V was clipped by 0 bases and J by 4 bases, with 13 bases between them. Here the CDR3 DNA reads TGCGCCAGCAGCTTGGGGGCAACAGGCCTTAATGAAAAACTGTTTTTT. Its translation: CASSLGATGLNEKLFF.

The V call is TRBV15, the J call TRBJ2-7, with TRBD2 matching over 15 bases. Germline CDR1 is LNHNV and CDR2 is YYDKDF (reference sequence). J was trimmed by 9 bases and V by 2 bases; bases with no gene match: 5. The CDR3 sequence is 15 residues long. The CDR3 nucleotides read TGTGCCACCAGCAGAACCGGGACTAGCGGGAGGAGGCAGTACTTC. It yields the protein CATSRTGTSGRRQYF.

This chain joins TRBV6-5 and TRBJ2-7, with TRBD2 matching over 10 bases. After removal of 4 bases from V and 3 bases from J, the junction contained 9 bases not matched to a gene. The CDR3 runs to 16 residues. The germline V gene has CDR1 MNHEY and CDR2 SVGAGI. The CDR3 spells CASSWDSGRANYEQYF. The CDR3 bases are TGTGCCAGCAGTTGGGACAGCGGGAGGGCCAACTACGAGCAGTACTTC.